This T cell receptor (beta chain) derives from a study of shared clonotypes between healthy human individuals. Turning to the study itself: The composition of the donors was a couple of women and a few men aged 18 to 49.

V was shortened by 4 bases and J by 0 bases, with 10 bases between the two germline ends. The CDR3 has 15 amino acids. Germline CDR1 MNHEY, CDR2 SMNVEV (reference sequence). An assay was performed, and its level was deep. The table came from immunoSEQ multiplex PCR; TCRdb's copy has only in-frame clones and leaves some out. The table has approximately 2,300,000 clones, about 90% seen once; the top ten hold around 0.4%. Sequenced sample: naive CD4+ T cells from PBMCs. Noted subset: CD45RA+ positively selected. The rearrangement uses TRBV27 and TRBJ1-5, with D hard to call. This TCR came from a man between 18 and 29 years old in good health. Some clones in this sample may be carry-over from other donors' samples. CDR3 amino acids: CASSSESTSNQPQHF. CDR3 DNA: TGTGCCAGCAGTTCCGAGTCTACTAGCAATCAGCCCCAGCATTTT.